What follows is one TCR beta chain and its context. Produced via immunoSEQ multiplex PCR; TCRdb's table is partial and in-frame only. The table has more than 95,000 clones, about 88% seen once. V was shortened by 0 bases and J by 2 bases, with 7 bases between the two germline ends. CDR1 SGHRS and CDR2 YFSETQ come from the germline V gene. CDR3 size: 14 residues. This sample was included in a study of blood T cell repertoires in COVID-19. The gene calls are TRBV5-1 and TRBJ2-3, with D unclear. This receptor was taken from a human donor in a cohort sampled during active COVID-19. Sequencing was performed on peripheral blood. The CDR3 is CASSLDGSTDTQYF. In nucleotides, the CDR3 is TGCGCCAGCAGCTTGGACGGGTCCACAGATACGCAGTATTTT.